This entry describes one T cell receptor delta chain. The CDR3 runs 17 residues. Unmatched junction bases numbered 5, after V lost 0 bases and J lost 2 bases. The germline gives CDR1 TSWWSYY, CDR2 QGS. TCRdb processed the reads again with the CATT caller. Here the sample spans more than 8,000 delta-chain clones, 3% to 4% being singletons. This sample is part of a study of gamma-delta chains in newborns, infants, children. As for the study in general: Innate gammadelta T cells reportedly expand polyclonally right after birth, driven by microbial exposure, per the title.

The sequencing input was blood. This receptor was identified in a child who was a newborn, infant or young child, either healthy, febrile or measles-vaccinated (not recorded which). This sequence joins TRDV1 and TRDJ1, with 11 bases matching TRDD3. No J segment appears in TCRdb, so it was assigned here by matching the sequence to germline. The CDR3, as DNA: TGTGCTCTTGGGGAACTTGATGGGGGATACGGTACCGATAAACTCATCTTT. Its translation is CALGELDGGYGTDKLIF.